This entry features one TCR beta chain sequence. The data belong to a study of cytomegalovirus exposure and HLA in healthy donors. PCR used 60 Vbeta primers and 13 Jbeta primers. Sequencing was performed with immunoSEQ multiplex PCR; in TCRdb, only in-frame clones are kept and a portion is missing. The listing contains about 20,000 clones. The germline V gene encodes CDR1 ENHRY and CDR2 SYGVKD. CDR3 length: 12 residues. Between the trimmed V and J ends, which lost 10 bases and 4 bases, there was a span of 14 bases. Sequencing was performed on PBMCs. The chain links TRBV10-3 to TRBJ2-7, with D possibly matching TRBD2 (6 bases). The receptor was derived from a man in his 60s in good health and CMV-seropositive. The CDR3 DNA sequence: TGTGCCACCGGTGGAGGGTTGTACGAGCAGTACTTC. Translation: CATGGGLYEQYF.